These T cell receptor beta chains were read from a single sample in a study of blood T cell repertoires in COVID-19. Using immunoSEQ multiplex PCR, the repertoire was profiled, and TCRdb retains in-frame clones only, with some absent. The data hold about 370,000 clones, with around 92% observed a single time. The sequencing input was peripheral blood. These receptors came from a woman aged 25 to 45 with COVID-19, enrolled during active disease. The CDR3 runs from the conserved cysteine through the conserved F or W. A D gene is named only where the DNA matches it firmly. Clone size is given for some rows only: seen once, a few or many times, or a class if the clone is expanded.

>few|TRBV7-8|TRBD1|TRBJ2-1
TGTGCCAGCAGCTTACGTCCGGGACAGGGCTACAATGAGCAGTTCTTC
CASSLRPGQGYNEQFF
>NA|TRBV30|NA|TRBJ1-2
TGTGCCTGGAGTGTAAACGTGGCCTATGGCTACACCTTC
CAWSVNVAYGYTF
>NA|TRBV12-5|NA|TRBJ1-1
TGTGCTAGTGGTTTGGTAACGGGGGGCATGGCTTTCTTT
CASGLVTGGMAFF
>once|TRBV6-2/TRBV6-3|TRBD2|TRBJ2-1
TGTGCCAGCAGTGACGGGACTACCGCTAGCGGTCTCAATGAGCAGTTCTTC
CASSDGTTASGLNEQFF
>NA|TRBV10-1|TRBD1|TRBJ2-3
TGCGCCAGCAGTGTGGGACAGATAACAGATACGCAGTATTTT
CASSVGQITDTQYF
>NA|TRBV19|NA|TRBJ2-1
TGTGCCAGTAGTCTCCCCGAAGGGCGGGGAGCCTACAATGAGCAGTTCTTC
CASSLPEGRGAYNEQFF
>NA|TRBV12-5|NA|TRBJ2-1
TGTGCTAGTGGAACCTCACAGGGCAATGAGCAGTTCTTC
CASGTSQGNEQFF
>NA|TRBV6-5|NA|TRBJ1-5
TGTGCCAGCAGGCGGACAGAGAATAGCAATCAGCCCCAGCATTTT
CASRRTENSNQPQHF
>few|TRBV12-3/TRBV12-4|NA|TRBJ1-2
TGTGCCAGCACCGTTTCTGGAGTAAGCTACACCTTC
CASTVSGVSYTF
>NA|TRBV7-8|NA|TRBJ1-6
TGTGCCAGCAGCTTAACAGTTAATTCACCCCTCCACTTT
CASSLTVNSPLHF
>NA|TRBV15|NA|TRBJ1-5
TGTGCCACCAGCAGAGGGCAGGGGTTGAGAAATCAGCCCCAGCATTTT
CATSRGQGLRNQPQHF
>NA|TRBV9|NA|TRBJ2-3
TGTGCCAGCAGCGTAGAGGGGGTCCGCACAGATACGCAGTATTTT
CASSVEGVRTDTQYF
>NA|TRBV7-9|TRBD1|TRBJ1-1
TGTGCCAGCACGGACAGGGGCGTTAACACTGGAGCTTTCTTT
CASTDRGVNTGAFF
>NA|TRBV5-1|NA|TRBJ1-1
TGCGCCAGCAGCTTGCAAACACCTAGGATGAACACTGAAGCTTTCTTT
CASSLQTPRMNTEAFF
>NA|TRBV4-1|TRBD1|TRBJ2-5
TGCGCCAGCAGCCAGCTGGACAGGGCTATGGAGACCCAGTACTTC
CASSQLDRAMETQYF
>NA|TRBV19|NA|TRBJ1-1
TGTGCCAGTAGTCCCCGCAGGGTTATGAACACTGAAGCTTTCTTT
CASSPRRVMNTEAFF
>NA|TRBV7-2|TRBD1|TRBJ2-7
TGTGCCAGCAGCCCCGCCGGACAGGGGTGGAACGAGCAGTACTTC
CASSPAGQGWNEQYF
>NA|TRBV6-2/TRBV6-3|NA|TRBJ1-2
TGTGCCAGCAGCCGACAGACTAACTATGGCTACACCTTC
CASSRQTNYGYTF
>NA|TRBV4-1|TRBD1|TRBJ1-5
TGCGCCAGCAGCCCCCGGACAGGGGGTCAGCCCCAGCATTTT
CASSPRTGGQPQHF
>NA|TRBV5-1|TRBD2|TRBJ2-5
TGCGCCAGCAGACGCCAACTAGCGGAGGGAGAGACCCAGTACTTC
CASRRQLAEGETQYF
>NA|TRBV6-5|TRBD2|TRBJ2-1
TGTGCCAGCAGTTCTAGCGGGGGGGAAGTTGAGCAGTTCTTC
CASSSSGGEVEQFF
>once|TRBV6-6|TRBD2|TRBJ2-3
TGTGCCAGCAGTCGAGCCGGGACTAGCGGGGGTGATACGCAGTATTTT
CASSRAGTSGGDTQYF
>NA|TRBV11-3|NA|TRBJ1-4
TGTGCCAGCAGCTTTTCCGGGGAGCTGCGTGAAAAACTGTTTTTT
CASSFSGELREKLFF
>NA|TRBV2|NA|TRBJ2-7
TGTGCCAGCATCCGGGGGTTGACCTACGAGCAGTACTTC
CASIRGLTYEQYF
>NA|TRBV6-5|NA|TRBJ1-2
TGTGCCAGCAATATGGCAGACGGGTATGGCTACACCTTC
CASNMADGYGYTF
>NA|TRBV25-1|TRBD1|TRBJ1-1
TGTGCCAGCAGTGAATTGGGCAGGGGGCTAACTGAAGCTTTCTTT
CASSELGRGLTEAFF
>NA|TRBV3-1/TRBV3-2|TRBD1|TRBJ2-5
TGTGCCAGCAGCCAAGATCTCCAGGGGGCCAAAGGGGAGACCCAGTACTTC
CASSQDLQGAKGETQYF
>NA|TRBV27|TRBD1|TRBJ1-2
TGTGCCAGCAGTTTGTCGGGCCGGGACAGGGGGCACTATGGCTACACCTTC
CASSLSGRDRGHYGYTF
>once|TRBV28|TRBD2|TRBJ2-1
TGTGCCAGCAGTTCCCTAGGGACTAGCGGGAGGGCCTATGAGCAGTTCTTC
CASSSLGTSGRAYEQFF
>NA|TRBV5-1|TRBD1|TRBJ1-4
TGCGCCAGCAGCTCGGGCAGGGGGCCAACGGCAACTAATGAAAAACTGTTTTTT
CASSSGRGPTATNEKLFF
>NA|TRBV18|NA|TRBJ2-1
TGTGCCAGCTCACCTGGCCTGGGCAGAGGACTCTACAATGAGCAGTTCTTC
CASSPGLGRGLYNEQFF
>once|TRBV5-1|TRBD2|TRBJ2-2
TGCGCCAGCAGCTTAGCGGGGGGGAACACCGGGGAGCTGTTTTTT
CASSLAGGNTGELFF
>once|TRBV9|TRBD1|TRBJ1-1
TGTGCCAGCAGCGAGGACGCAGGGGGTACTGAAGCTTTCTTT
CASSEDAGGTEAFF
>NA|TRBV5-4|NA|TRBJ1-4
TGTGCCAGCAGCTTCGGGCGGGGTTGGGAAAAACTGTTTTTT
CASSFGRGWEKLFF
>NA|TRBV5-4|NA|TRBJ1-2
TGTGCCAGCAGCTCTGCCTCTCCGGCGGGTGGCTACACCTTC
CASSSASPAGGYTF
>NA|TRBV4-3|NA|TRBJ1-2
TGCGCCAGCAGCCGAGACACGACTAGCCCCCGTTCTAACTATGGCTACACCTTC
CASSRDTTSPRSNYGYTF
>NA|TRBV6-2/TRBV6-3|NA|TRBJ2-1
TGTGCCAGCAGCCCCCCGGCGGGGCCTGAGCAGTTCTTC
CASSPPAGPEQFF
>NA|TRBV7-2|TRBD1|TRBJ2-2
TGTGCCAGCAGCCGCAGGACAGGGGGAAACACCGGGGAGCTGTTTTTT
CASSRRTGGNTGELFF
>NA|TRBV18|NA|TRBJ2-1
TGTGCCAGCTCACCAGGGGCGCAGATGGCGGAATTCTACAATGAGCAGTTCTTC
CASSPGAQMAEFYNEQFF
>NA|TRBV29-1|NA|TRBJ2-7
TGCAGCGTTGAAGGCGGGGATCAAAGCTACGAGCAGTACTTC
CSVEGGDQSYEQYF
>few|TRBV12-3/TRBV12-4|NA|TRBJ1-5
TGTGCCAGCAGCTACTCCGTCGGACTTCAGCATTTT
CASSYSVGLQHF
>NA|TRBV4-1|NA|TRBJ2-2
TGCGCCAGCAGCCAAGGGGGCCTGCAGGGTACCGGGGAGCTGTTTTTT
CASSQGGLQGTGELFF
>NA|TRBV7-9|TRBD1|TRBJ1-1
TGTGCCAGCAGCTTAGCACCGGGACAGGGGAACACTGAAGCTTTCTTT
CASSLAPGQGNTEAFF